Sequencing of this T cell receptor beta chain was carried out in a study of lymphopenia after photon versus proton radiotherapy. TCRdb's table, derived via immunoSEQ multiplex PCR, lists solely in-frame clones and lacks some. The sample carries around 70,000 clones, around 92% recorded once. Per the germline V gene, CDR1 is SGDLS and CDR2 is YYNGEE. The CDR3 extends over 14 amino acids. V was pared by 1 base and J by 4 bases, with 3 bases of the junction left unmatched. Turning to this clone: Its antigen is as yet unknown.

Points from the study as a whole: Only patients who died were analyzed for survival; proton advantage is unproven. After lymphocyte nadir, photon-treated repertoires showed oligoclonal expansion, especially CD8+ Temra. Larger post-nadir TCR diversity loss correlated inversely with survival in deceased patients. Photon-treated patients lost naive T cells and TCR diversity; proton-treated stayed stable.

Source: peripheral blood, taken from a patient treated with photon-based radiotherapy. This chain uses TRBV9 with TRBJ1-1; TRBD1 agrees at 8 bases. The clonotype was recovered from a woman between 40 and 50 years old with cholangiocarcinoma. The CDR3 loop is CASSVTQGVTEAFF. CDR3 coding DNA: TGTGCCAGCAGCGTAACACAGGGGGTCACTGAAGCTTTCTTT.